This TCR beta chain was sequenced during a study of blood T cell repertoires in COVID-19. This table comes from immunoSEQ multiplex PCR, and its TCRdb copy is limited to in-frame clones, with some not included. Of about 190,000 clones in the sample, about 80% were seen once. Trimming took off 4 bases at V and 7 bases at J, with 13 bases between the two ends. Germline assignment: CDR1 SGHNT and CDR2 YENEEA. There are 14 residues in the CDR3. The rearrangement joins TRBV11-3 to TRBJ2-2, with D perhaps TRBD1 (6 bases). This receptor was obtained from a woman between 65 and 79 years old with acute or convalescent COVID-19. Sequenced material: peripheral blood. DNA for the CDR3: TGTGCCAGCAGCTCTCGCGCCAGGGGCGGGGAGCTGTTTTTT. This encodes CASSSRARGGELFF.